This T cell receptor beta chain was documented in a study of blood T cells in healthy people across ages. Study-level background: About one barcoded beta molecule per two T cells was captured by template switching.

Next came a second PCR, run for about 6 to 12 cycles, which used a sample-barcoded 5' primer along with a J-beta primer mix. MiXCR, applied by TCRdb to the 5' RACE reads, yields one record per CDR3 protein. The table has about 670,000 distinct CDR3 sequences, roughly half seen once. A word on this clonotype: What it binds is not known.

Trimming shortened V by 0 bases and J by 7 bases, and 14 bases separated the two germline ends. The germline gives CDR1 SGHRS, CDR2 YFSETQ. The CDR3 is 15 residues long. Overall study results and limits: The diversity estimates, figures obtained from one million T cells, were considered underestimates.

The receptor comes from a woman aged 80 or over in good health. The sample taken for sequencing was blood. The J gene is TRBJ2-1, the V gene TRBV5-1; perhaps D is TRBD1 or TRBD2 (5 bases each). As DNA, the CDR3 is TGCGCCAGCAGCTTGGCTCCAGGGACGGATAATGAGCAGTTCTTC. This gives the protein CASSLAPGTDNEQFF.